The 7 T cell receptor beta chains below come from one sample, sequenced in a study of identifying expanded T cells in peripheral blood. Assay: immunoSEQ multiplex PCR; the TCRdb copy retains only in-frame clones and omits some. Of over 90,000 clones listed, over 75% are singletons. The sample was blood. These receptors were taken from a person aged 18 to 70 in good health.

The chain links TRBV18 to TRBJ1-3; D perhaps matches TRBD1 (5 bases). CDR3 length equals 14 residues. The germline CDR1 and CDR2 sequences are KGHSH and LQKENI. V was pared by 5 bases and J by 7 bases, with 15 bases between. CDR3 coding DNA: TGTGCCAGCTCATCGGTTGGGACCGGTAACACCATATATTTT. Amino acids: CASSSVGTGNTIYF.

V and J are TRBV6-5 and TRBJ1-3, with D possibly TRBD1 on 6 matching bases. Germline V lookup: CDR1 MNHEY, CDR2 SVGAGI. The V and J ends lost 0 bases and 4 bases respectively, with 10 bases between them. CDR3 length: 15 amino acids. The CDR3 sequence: CASSYSWTEGNTIYF. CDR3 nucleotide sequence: TGTGCCAGCAGTTACTCTTGGACAGAGGGAAACACCATATATTTT.

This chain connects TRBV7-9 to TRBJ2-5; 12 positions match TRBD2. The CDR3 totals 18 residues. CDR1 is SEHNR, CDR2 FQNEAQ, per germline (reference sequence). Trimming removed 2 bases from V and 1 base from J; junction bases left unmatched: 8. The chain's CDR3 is CASSLLSTSGSFQETQYF. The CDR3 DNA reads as TGTGCCAGCAGCTTACTTTCGACTAGCGGGAGCTTCCAAGAGACCCAGTACTTC.

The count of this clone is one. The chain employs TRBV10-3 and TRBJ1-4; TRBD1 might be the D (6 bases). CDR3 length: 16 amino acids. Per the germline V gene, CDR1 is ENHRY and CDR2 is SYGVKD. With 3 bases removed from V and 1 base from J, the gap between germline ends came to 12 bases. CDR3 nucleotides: TGTGCCATCAGTGATTATAGGGGGGGAACTAATGAAAAACTGTTTTTT. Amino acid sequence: CAISDYRGGTNEKLFF.

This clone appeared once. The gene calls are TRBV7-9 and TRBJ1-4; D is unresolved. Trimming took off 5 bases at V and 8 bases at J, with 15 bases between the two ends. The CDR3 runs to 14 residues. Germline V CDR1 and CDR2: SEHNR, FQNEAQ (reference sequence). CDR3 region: CASSLPNLGEKLFF. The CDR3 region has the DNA TGTGCCAGCAGCCTCCCAAATCTGGGAGAAAAACTGTTTTTT.

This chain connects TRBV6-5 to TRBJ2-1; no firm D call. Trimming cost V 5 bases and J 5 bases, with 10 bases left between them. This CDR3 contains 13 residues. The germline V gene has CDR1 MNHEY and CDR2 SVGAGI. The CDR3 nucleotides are TGTGCCAGCAGTGACGACCGCCACAATGAGCAGTTCTTC. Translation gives CASSDDRHNEQFF.

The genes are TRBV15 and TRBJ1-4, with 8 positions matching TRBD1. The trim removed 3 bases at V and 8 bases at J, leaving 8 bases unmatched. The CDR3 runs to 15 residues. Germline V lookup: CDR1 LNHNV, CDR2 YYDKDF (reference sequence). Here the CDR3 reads CATSSDGQGWEKLFF. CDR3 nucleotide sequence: TGTGCCACCAGCAGTGATGGACAGGGATGGGAAAAACTGTTTTTT.